The clone carrying this T cell receptor (beta chain) was picked up a small number of times. TCRdb reanalysed the 5' RACE reads using MiXCR and keeps one entry per CDR3 protein. The top ten clones hold roughly 21% of a sample with about 390,000 distinct CDR3 sequences, 16% of them seen once. The sample is drawn from a study of T-cell memory formation after mild COVID-19. The CDR3 is 14 amino acids. Looked up from germline, CDR1 is KGHSH and CDR2 is LQKENI. Trimming took off 3 bases at V and 7 bases at J, with 13 bases between the two ends. The receptor comes from a man younger than 30 who had mild COVID-19 (a few samples of this study predate the infection). Cell type and time point are not known. The J gene is TRBJ2-1, the V gene TRBV18; D is ambiguous. Source material: PBMCs or a T cell subset sorted from them (not recorded which). The CDR3 DNA reads TGTGCCAGCTCACCGGCCCTACAAATGAATGAGCAGTTCTTC. Protein: CASSPALQMNEQFF. The full variable domain, rest sourced from reference TRBV18 and TRBJ2-1, is NAGVMQNPRHLVRRRGQEARLRCSPMKGHSHVYWYRQLPEEGLKFMVYLQKENIIDESGMPKERFSAEFPKEGPSILRIQQVVRGDSAAYFCASSPALQMNEQFFGPGTRLTVL.